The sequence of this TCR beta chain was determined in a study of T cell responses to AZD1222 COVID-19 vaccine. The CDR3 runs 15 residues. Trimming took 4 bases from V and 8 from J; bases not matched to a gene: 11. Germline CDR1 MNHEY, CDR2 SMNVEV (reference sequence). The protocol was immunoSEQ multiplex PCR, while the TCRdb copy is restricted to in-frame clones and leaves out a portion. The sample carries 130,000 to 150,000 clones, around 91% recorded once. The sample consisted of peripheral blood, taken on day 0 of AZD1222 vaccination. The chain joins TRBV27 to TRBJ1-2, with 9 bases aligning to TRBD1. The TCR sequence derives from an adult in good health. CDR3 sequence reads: CASSSGQGRVRGYTF. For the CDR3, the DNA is TGTGCCAGCAGTTCGGGACAGGGAAGGGTGCGCGGCTACACCTTC.